The 20 T cell receptor beta chains below come from one sample, sequenced in a study of metastatic and nonmetastatic thyroid tumors. Every patient underwent thyroid surgery untreated. TCRdb re-clonotyped the PCR reads via MiXCR. The sample contains tens of thousands of clones, 16% of which appear only once. Sample: blood. All receptors come from a female donor with papillary thyroid cancer or a benign thyroid nodule (not recorded which). Some clones in this sample may be carry-over from other donors' samples.

This clone showed up just a few times. This rearrangement joins TRBV28 to TRBJ1-2; D uncertain. The CDR3 has 15 amino acids. V dropped 5 bases and J dropped 5 bases, with 18 bases sitting between them. CDR1 and CDR2 (germline): MDHEN, SYDVKM. DNA for the CDR3: TGTGCCAGCAGTGAGCCGGGATGGACGCTTTATGGCTACACCTTC. It is translated as CASSEPGWTLYGYTF.

The rearrangement uses TRBV9 and TRBJ1-6; 10 bases align to TRBD1. CDR1 and CDR2 (germline): SGDLS, YYNGEE. Unmatched junction bases numbered 5, after V lost 4 bases and J lost 7 bases. The CDR3 sequence is 15 residues long. The chain's CDR3 is CASSTPGQGNSPLHF. Here the CDR3 DNA reads TGTGCCAGCAGCACACCGGGACAGGGGAATTCACCCCTCCACTTT.

On this clone itself: A much larger clone is a single base away; this may be a read error. The conserved phenylalanine or tryptophan normally closing the CDR3 is absent here, so this likely arose from a read error. V is TRBV5-4 and J is TRBJ2-7; D possibly corresponds to TRBD1 (6 bases). Germline CDR1 is SGHNT and CDR2 is YYREEE (reference sequence). Trimming stripped 6 bases from V and 0 bases from J, with 16 bases between. The CDR3 contains 15 residues. The CDR3 region is CASNNRDTNSYEQYL. The CDR3 bases are TGTGCCAGCAATAACCGGGACACCAACTCCTACGAGCAGTACCTC.

This clone was counted a few times. The genes are TRBV28 and TRBJ2-7; maybe TRBD1 (5 bases). Germline values: CDR1 MDHEN, CDR2 SYDVKM. The CDR3 runs to 13 residues. V dropped 6 bases and J dropped 2 bases, with 11 bases sitting between them. DNA for the CDR3: TGTGCCAGCAGCTCCAGGGCCCCCTACGAGCAGTACTTC. As protein: CASSSRAPYEQYF.

The sample holds many counts of this clone. In DNA form, the CDR3 reads TGTGCCAGCAGTCCTAGCGGGGGACGGGGCACAGATACGCAGTATTTT. Translation gives CASSPSGGRGTDTQYF. This chain links TRBV2 with TRBJ2-3, with TRBD2 identical over 10 bases. Unmatched junction bases numbered 6, after V lost 5 bases and J lost 1 base. The CDR3 totals 16 residues. Germline-derived CDR1 and CDR2 are SNHLY and FYNNEI.

The rearrangement joins TRBV9 to TRBJ1-3; D uncertain. Trimming stripped 4 bases from V and 0 bases from J, with 14 bases between. Germline V gene sequence: CDR1 SGDLS, CDR2 YYNGEE. The CDR3 consists of 16 residues. The CDR3 region has the DNA TGTGCCAGCAGCCCGCGTCTGATATTCTCTGGAAACACCATATATTTT. Its protein is CASSPRLIFSGNTIYF.

This clone was counted ten times or more. V and J are TRBV19 and TRBJ1-2, with 9 bases matching TRBD1. The trim removed 5 bases at V and 10 bases at J, leaving 17 bases unmatched. This CDR3 comprises 16 residues. The V gene's germline CDR1 is LNHDA and CDR2 SQIVND (reference sequence). The CDR3 bases are TGTGCCAGTAGTTTGGCCTCCACCGGGACAGGGAAATTCTACACCTTC. Translation gives CASSLASTGTGKFYTF.

In its sample, this clone is medium-sized. The CDR3 DNA sequence: TGTGCCAGCAGTTTATTCTTGGGGACATTGAACACCGGGGAGCTGTTTTTT. This sequence encodes CASSLFLGTLNTGELFF. V is TRBV27 and J is TRBJ2-2; TRBD1 might be the D (6 bases). V lost 1 base and J 1 base, leaving 13 bases between the germline ends. This CDR3 comprises 17 residues. The germline CDR1 and CDR2 sequences are MNHEY and SMNVEV (reference sequence).

This clone was observed at least ten times. V usage is TRBV11-2 and J usage is TRBJ1-1; 8 nucleotides match TRBD1. The CDR3 is 13 residues long. Trimming at V came to 7 bases and at J to 4 bases, leaving 5 bases not matched to a gene. Germline V gene lookup returns CDR1 SGHAT and CDR2 FQNNGV. The CDR3 region has the DNA TGTGCCAGCAACCAGGACAGGGTCACTGAAGCTTTCTTT. Translating gives CASNQDRVTEAFF.

This clone counts as medium-sized. The chain couples TRBV6-5 to TRBJ2-7; TRBD2 might be the D (6 bases). The V gene's germline CDR1 is MNHEY and CDR2 SVGAGI. V lost 0 bases, J lost 5 bases, and 11 bases lay in between. The CDR3 length is 14 residues. Here the CDR3 DNA reads TGTGCCAGCAGTTACTCGCGGGGAAACCACGAGCAGTACTTC. Its translation is CASSYSRGNHEQYF.

About this clone: A much larger clone lies one base from this, so it may be a read error. This rearrangement joins TRBV29-1 to TRBJ1-1, with TRBD1 matching 9 bases. The CDR3 totals 11 residues. The germline CDR1 and CDR2 sequences are SQVTM and ANQGSEA. Trimming took 6 bases from V and 4 from J; bases not matched to a gene: 0. The CDR3 protein is CSVTGGTEAFF. Written as DNA, the CDR3 is TGCAGCGTGACAGGGGGCACTGAAGCTTTCTTT.

For this clone: A much larger clone lies a single base off, so this may be a read error. The J gene is TRBJ1-1, the V gene TRBV30; unclear D gene. This CDR3 region has 13 residues. In germline, CDR1 is GTSNPN, CDR2 SVGIG (reference sequence). CDR3 DNA sequence: TGTGCCCGGAGTGTATATTCCGGCACTGAAGCTTTCTTT. It translates to CARSVYSGTEAFF.

This clone was counted ten times or more. This chain joins TRBV3-1 and TRBJ1-1, with D possibly being TRBD1 (5 bases). The V gene's germline CDR1 is LGHDT and CDR2 YNNKEL (reference sequence). V lost 0 bases and J lost 11, with 13 bases in between. CDR3 length: 13 amino acids. The CDR3 DNA reads as TGTGCCAGCAGCCAAGATCCGCCAGGGAAGGCTTTCTTT. This translates into CASSQDPPGKAFF. Full variable domain (missing parts from reference TRBV3-1 and TRBJ1-1): DTAVSQTPKYLVTQMGNDKSIKCEQNLGHDTMYWYKQDSKKFLKIMFSYNNKELIINETVPNRFSPKSPDKAHLNLHINSLELGDSAVYFCASSQDPPGKAFFGQGTRLTVV.

This chain joins TRBV7-2 and TRBJ1-1; no firm D call. CDR3 length: 13 amino acids. V was trimmed by 5 bases and J by 5 bases, leaving 12 bases between them. Germline assignment: CDR1 SGHTA and CDR2 FQGNSA. The CDR3: CASSPAGWTEAFF. CDR3 nucleotide sequence: TGTGCCAGCAGCCCAGCTGGGTGGACTGAAGCTTTCTTT.

This chain joins TRBV28 and TRBJ1-1; D may be TRBD1 (5 bases). Trimming shortened V by 3 bases and J by 2 bases, and 16 bases separated the two germline ends. Per the germline V gene, CDR1 is MDHEN and CDR2 is SYDVKM. The CDR3 extends over 16 amino acids. The CDR3 spells CASSLGTSSLNTEAFF. CDR3 sequence (DNA): TGTGCCAGCAGTTTGGGGACCTCGTCCCTAAACACTGAAGCTTTCTTT.

This clone was counted many times. The chain combines TRBV6-1 with TRBJ2-1, with a weak D call TRBD2 (6 bases). Germline CDR1 is MNHNS and CDR2 is SASEGT. This CDR3 is 14 amino acids long. Trimming removed 4 bases at V and 7 bases at J, with 14 bases between. The CDR3 DNA follows: TGTGCCAGCAGTGGGGACTCCCAAGGGAATGAGCAGTTCTTC. Its translation is CASSGDSQGNEQFF.

This rearrangement joins TRBV12-3 or TRBV12-4 to TRBJ1-3; D gene uncertain. With 1 base removed from V and 4 bases from J, the gap between germline ends came to 2 bases. The CDR3 consists of 12 residues. The CDR3 region has the DNA TGTGCCAGCAGTTTAGACGGAAACACCATATATTTT. This encodes CASSLDGNTIYF.

Ten or more counts support this clone. This rearrangement joins TRBV12-3 or TRBV12-4 to TRBJ2-3; TRBD2 matches 8 bases. V shed 7 bases and J 1 base; nucleotides not matched to a gene: 4. This CDR3 has 14 residues. CDR3 protein: CASTQAGGTDTQYF. The CDR3 DNA sequence: TGTGCCAGCACCCAAGCGGGAGGCACAGATACGCAGTATTTT.

Only a few counts were recorded for this clone. The chain joins TRBV6-2 or TRBV6-3 to TRBJ2-3, with a possible D match to TRBD2 (6 bases). The length of the CDR3 is 14 residues. Germline-derived CDR1 and CDR2 are MNHEY and SVGEGT. V lost 4 bases and J 2 bases, leaving 10 bases between the germline ends. The CDR3 is CASSSLADTDTQYF. CDR3 DNA: TGTGCCAGCAGTTCCTTAGCGGACACAGATACGCAGTATTTT.

Remarks on this clone: This may be a read error: a much more frequent sequence differs by one nucleotide. This chain joins TRBV9 and TRBJ2-5; 11 bases line up with TRBD1. CDR3 length: 15 residues. Germline V CDR1 and CDR2: SGDLS, YYNGEE. The CDR3 nucleotides are TGTGCCAGCAGCAGAGACGGACAGGGGGCTGAGAACCAGTACTTC. Its translation is CASSRDGQGAENQYF. The full variable domain, with the rest looked up from reference TRBV9 and TRBJ2-5, is DSGVTQTPKHLITATGQRVTLRCSPRSGDLSVYWYQQSLDQGLQFLIQYYNGEERAKGNILERFSAQQFPDLHSELNLSSLELGDSALYFCASSRDGQGAENQYFGPGTRLLVL.